One and the same sample provided the 21 T cell receptor beta chains below, sequenced in a study of T-cell reconstitution after alpha-beta-depleted transplantation in children. Library preparation (for TCRbeta) was performed with unique molecular identifiers. TCRdb fed the PCR reads into MiXCR, producing one record per CDR3 protein. The sample lists under 450,000 distinct CDR3 sequences; less than 15% were seen once. The specimen comprised PBMCs, sampled from the stem cell graft. These receptors all come from a human donor who donated a stem cell graft to a child with Fanconi anemia.

Many counts were recorded for this clonotype. Its ends do not fully match the called genes, so a read error is possible. CDR3 bases: TGTGCCAGCAGCTTAGGGTTTCTGGACAAGGAATTC. Amino acid sequence: CASSLGFLDKEF. J is TRBJ1-2 and V is TRBV7-9; perhaps TRBD1 as D (5 bases). The CDR3 contains 12 residues. Germline V gene sequence: CDR1 SEHNR, CDR2 FQNEAQ (reference sequence).

The chain combines TRBV6-1 with TRBJ1-3; TRBD1 matches at 10 bases. This CDR3 contains 15 residues. From germline, CDR1 is MNHNS and CDR2 SASEGT. V lost 6 bases, J lost 3 bases, and 5 bases stayed unmatched. The CDR3 DNA reads as TGTGCCAGCAGCCAGACAGGGGGCCTTGGAAACACCATATATTTT. Translated, it gives CASSQTGGLGNTIYF.

Concerning this clonotype: Germline is not matched at one junction end, which may reflect a read error. The V call is TRBV11-2, the J call TRBJ2-2; D gene uncertain. Per the germline V gene, CDR1 is SGHAT and CDR2 is FQNNGV. The CDR3 loop spans 14 amino acids. CDR3: CASTLSVGMGELFF. The CDR3 nucleotides read TGTGCCAGCACCTTATCCGTGGGTATGGGGGAGCTGTTTTTT.

This clonotype was seen only a few times. The chain carries TRBV20-1 and TRBJ2-1, with a possible D match to TRBD2 (5 bases). This CDR3 spans 16 amino acids. Trimming took off 0 bases at V and 2 bases at J, with 14 bases between the two ends. Germline CDR1 and CDR2: DFQATT and SNEGSKA (reference sequence). The CDR3 protein is CSARERLAATYNEQFF. As DNA, the CDR3 is TGCAGTGCTAGAGAGAGGCTAGCAGCGACCTACAATGAGCAGTTCTTC.

The table lists this clonotype with many counts. The chain employs TRBV2 and TRBJ2-7; unclear D gene. V was shortened by 3 bases and J by 6 bases, with 6 bases between the two germline ends. The germline CDR1 and CDR2 sequences are SNHLY and FYNNEI. CDR3 length: 11 amino acids. CDR3: CASSEGGEQYF. The DNA of the CDR3 is TGTGCCAGCAGTGAGGGTGGCGAGCAGTACTTC.

The chain carries TRBV5-1 and TRBJ2-3, with a possible D match to TRBD1 (6 bases). Trimming stripped 0 bases from V and 1 base from J, with 9 bases between. Looked up from germline, CDR1 is SGHRS and CDR2 is YFSETQ. CDR3 length: 15 residues. Here the CDR3 reads CASSLEAGGTDTQYF. CDR3 nucleotides: TGCGCCAGCAGCTTGGAAGCAGGGGGCACAGATACGCAGTATTTT.

For this clonotype: Sequence at one end of the junction differs from germline and may be a read error. The chain uses TRBV29-1 and TRBJ2-6; D may be TRBD1 (5 bases). The CDR3 covers 16 residues. Germline V CDR1 and CDR2: SQVTM, ANQGSEA. The CDR3 DNA is TGCAGCGTCGAAGACAGAGAAAGCTCTGGGGCCAACGTCCTGACTTTC. Amino acids: CSVEDRESSGANVLTF.

This clonotype was counted between two and nine times. The J gene is TRBJ2-1, the V gene TRBV6-1; the match to TRBD1 covers 10 bases. The CDR3 length is 15 residues. J gave up 4 bases and V 6 bases, and 6 bases lay outside the gene matches. Germline CDR1 and CDR2: MNHNS and SASEGT. DNA of the CDR3: TGTGCCAGCAGACTCCCGGGACAGGGGTACAATGAGCAGTTCTTC. It codes for CASRLPGQGYNEQFF.

This clonotype has just a few counts. This chain links TRBV5-6 with TRBJ2-3, with D perhaps TRBD1 (6 bases). V lost 4 bases and J 8 bases, leaving 11 bases between the germline ends. The CDR3 sequence is 12 residues long. Per the germline V gene, CDR1 is SGHDT and CDR2 is YYEEEE. As DNA, the CDR3 is TGTGCCAGCAGCCTACAGGGCTCTACGCAGTATTTT. This codes for CASSLQGSTQYF.

This clonotype was observed a few times. The chain links TRBV4-2 to TRBJ2-2; the D is unclear. The germline V gene has CDR1 LGHNA and CDR2 YNFKEQ. Trimming left V 0 bases short and J 1 base short, with 6 bases between. CDR3 size: 15 residues. The CDR3 loop is CASSQEGRNTGELFF. Here the CDR3 DNA reads TGTGCCAGCAGCCAAGAAGGCCGGAACACCGGGGAGCTGTTTTTT.

This clonotype was found many times. The rearrangement links TRBV12-3 or TRBV12-4 to TRBJ1-5; D gene uncertain. Trimming took off 4 bases at V and 1 base at J, with 11 bases between the two ends. This CDR3 contains 15 residues. CDR3 bases: TGTGCCAGCAGTTCCAATGACGGGAGCAATCAGCCCCAGCATTTT. Amino acids: CASSSNDGSNQPQHF.

This chain uses TRBV9 with TRBJ2-5; D remains ambiguous. Germline V gene sequence: CDR1 SGDLS, CDR2 YYNGEE. The CDR3 loop spans 13 amino acids. V was shortened by 0 bases and J by 5 bases, with 8 bases between the two germline ends. The DNA of the CDR3 is TGTGCCAGCAGCGTAGCCAATTCGGAGACCCAGTACTTC. Translating it yields CASSVANSETQYF.

The gene calls are TRBV12-3 or TRBV12-4 and TRBJ2-3; the D gene is possibly TRBD1 (5 bases). This CDR3 contains 17 residues. Trimming stripped 1 base from V and 3 bases from J, with 17 bases between. For the CDR3, the DNA is TGTGCCAGCAGTTTAGGGGGCGGCAGGGAAGAAACAGATACGCAGTATTTT. It translates to CASSLGGGREETDTQYF.

This clonotype was detected a few times. J is TRBJ1-2 and V is TRBV19; TRBD1 matches 9 bases. With V trimmed by 6 bases and J by 4 bases, 3 bases remained unmatched. Germline assignment: CDR1 LNHDA and CDR2 SQIVND (reference sequence). The CDR3 length is 13 residues. This CDR3 is CASRQGQGYGYTF. As DNA, the CDR3 is TGTGCCAGTAGGCAGGGACAGGGCTATGGCTACACCTTC.

The DNA of the CDR3 is TGTGCCAGCAGTTTCCACCTCCGGGACGAGCAGTACGTC. This codes for CASSFHLRDEQYV. The chain recombines TRBV28 with TRBJ2-7; D remains ambiguous. V lost 3 bases, J lost 5 bases, and 11 bases lay in between. There are 13 residues in the CDR3. Germline CDR1 is MDHEN and CDR2 is SYDVKM.

This clonotype was found a few times. The CDR3 DNA reads TGTGCCAGCAGTTACTCCGAAGGAAGCGAGCAGTACGTC. Protein: CASSYSEGSEQYV. This chain links TRBV6-2 or TRBV6-3 with TRBJ2-7; the D is unclear. This CDR3 comprises 13 residues. Germline values: CDR1 MNHEY, CDR2 SVGEGT. Trimming left V 0 bases short and J 6 bases short, with 9 bases between.

Here the CDR3 DNA reads TGTGCCAGCAGCATGACTAGCGGGGTCACAGATACGCAGTATTTT. Its protein product is CASSMTSGVTDTQYF. V and J are TRBV7-9 and TRBJ2-3, with 11 bases matching TRBD2. The junction had 3 bases not matched to a gene; V was cut back by 5 bases and J by 2 bases. This CDR3 spans 15 amino acids. Per the germline V gene, CDR1 is SEHNR and CDR2 is FQNEAQ (reference sequence).

Worth noting for this clonotype: With a much larger clone just one base away, this may be a read error. The genes are TRBV6-5 and TRBJ1-3; maybe TRBD1 (5 bases). The CDR3 is 14 residues long. Trimming stripped 2 bases from V and 0 bases from J, with 5 bases between. Per germline, CDR1 MNHEY and CDR2 SVGAGI. The CDR3 is CASSYGGSGNTIYF. CDR3 in DNA: TGTGCCAGCAGTTACGGGGGCTCTGGAAACACCATATATTTT.

This clonotype was observed a few times. This rearrangement joins TRBV14 to TRBJ1-4; D remains ambiguous. Trimming pared 0 bases from V and 10 bases from J, leaving 9 bases between. This CDR3 is 13 amino acids long. The germline CDR1 and CDR2 sequences are SGHDN and FVKESK. As DNA, the CDR3 is TGTGCCAGCAGCCAAGATTTAAGAGGAAAACTGTTTTTT. This codes for CASSQDLRGKLFF. The whole variable domain, remainder taken from reference TRBV14 and TRBJ1-4, is EAGVTQFPSHSVIEKGQTVTLRCDPISGHDNLYWYRRVMGKEIKFLLHFVKESKQDESGMPNNRFLAERTGGTYSTLKVQPAELEDSGVYFCASSQDLRGKLFFGSGTQLSVL.

The sample holds a few counts of this clonotype. The chain carries TRBV29-1 and TRBJ2-5; 12 bases map to TRBD1. V was clipped by 8 bases and J by 4 bases; unmatched bases: 11. This CDR3 is built from 15 residues. Per germline, CDR1 SQVTM and CDR2 ANQGSEA. The CDR3 loop reads CSFSGTGGGLETQYF. The CDR3 region has the DNA TGCAGCTTCTCCGGGACAGGGGGCGGGCTAGAGACCCAGTACTTC.

This clonotype was seen more than once but under ten times. The chain employs TRBV29-1 and TRBJ2-2; TRBD1 aligns across 11 bases. Looked up from germline, CDR1 is SQVTM and CDR2 is ANQGSEA. With V trimmed by 7 bases and J by 7 bases, 5 bases remained unmatched. The CDR3 contains 13 residues. CDR3 residues: CSAGTGGGGELFF. The CDR3 DNA is TGCAGCGCCGGGACAGGGGGTGGCGGGGAGCTGTTTTTT.